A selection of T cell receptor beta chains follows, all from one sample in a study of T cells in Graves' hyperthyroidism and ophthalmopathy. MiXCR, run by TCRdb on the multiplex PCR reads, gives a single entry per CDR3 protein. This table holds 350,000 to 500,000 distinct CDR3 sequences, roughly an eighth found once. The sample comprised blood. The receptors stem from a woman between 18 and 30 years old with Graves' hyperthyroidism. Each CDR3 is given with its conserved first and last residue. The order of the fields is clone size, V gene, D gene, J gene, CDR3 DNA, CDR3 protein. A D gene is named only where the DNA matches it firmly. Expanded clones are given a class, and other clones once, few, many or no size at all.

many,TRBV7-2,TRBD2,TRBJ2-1,TGTGCCAGCAGCGATAGCGGGGCCGCCTACAATGAGCAGTTCTTC,CASSDSGAAYNEQFF
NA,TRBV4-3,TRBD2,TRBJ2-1,TGCGCCAGCAGCCAGAAGACTAGCGGGAGAGTCTATGAGCAGTTCTTC,CASSQKTSGRVYEQFF
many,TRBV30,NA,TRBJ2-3,TGTGCCTGGAGTGCCGCCACTAGGGCGGTAGATACGCAGTATTTT,CAWSAATRAVDTQYF
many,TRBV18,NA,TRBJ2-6,TGTGCCAGCTCACCAGGTGGGGCCAACGTCCTGACTTTC,CASSPGGANVLTF
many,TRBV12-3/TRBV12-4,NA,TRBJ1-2,TGTGCCAGCAGTTTCAGTGATAACTATGGCTACACCTTC,CASSFSDNYGYTF
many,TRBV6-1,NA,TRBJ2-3,TGTGCCAGCAGTGACCAGCGTAGCACAGATACGCAGTATTTT,CASSDQRSTDTQYF
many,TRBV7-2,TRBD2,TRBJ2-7,TGTGCCAGCAGCTTGTCCGGGACTAGCGGGATTTACGAGCAGTACTTC,CASSLSGTSGIYEQYF
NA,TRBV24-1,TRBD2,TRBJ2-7,TGTGCCACCAGTGCTGGGACTAGCGGCTACAATGAGCAGTACTTC,CATSAGTSGYNEQYF
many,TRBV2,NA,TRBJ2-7,TGTGCCAGCAGTGCGCGGGAGCAGTACTTC,CASSAREQYF
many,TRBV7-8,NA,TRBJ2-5,TGTGCCAGCAGCCCCCAACAAGAGACCCAGTACTTC,CASSPQQETQYF
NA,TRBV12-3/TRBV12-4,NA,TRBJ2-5,TGTGCCAGCAGCCCCGTCGAGGGGTTCCAAGAGACCCAGTACTTC,CASSPVEGFQETQYF
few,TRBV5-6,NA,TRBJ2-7,TGTGCCAGCAGCTTGAATCGGGGGTTCTTCTACGAGCAGTACTTC,CASSLNRGFFYEQYF
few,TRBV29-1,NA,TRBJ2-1,TGCAGCGTTGTCGACCCACTCATCTCCTACAATGAGCAGTTCTTC,CSVVDPLISYNEQFF
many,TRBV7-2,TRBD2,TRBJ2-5,TGTGCCAGCAGCTTAGAAGGGACTAGGAGGTCCGGGACCCAGTACTTC,CASSLEGTRRSGTQYF
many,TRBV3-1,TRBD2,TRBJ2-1,TGTGCCAGCAGCCAAGAGACGGGAGGGGGAGAGTTCTTC,CASSQETGGGEFF
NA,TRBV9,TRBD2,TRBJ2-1,TGTGCCAGCAGCCCCTGGACTAGCCCCAATGAGCAGTTCTTC,CASSPWTSPNEQFF